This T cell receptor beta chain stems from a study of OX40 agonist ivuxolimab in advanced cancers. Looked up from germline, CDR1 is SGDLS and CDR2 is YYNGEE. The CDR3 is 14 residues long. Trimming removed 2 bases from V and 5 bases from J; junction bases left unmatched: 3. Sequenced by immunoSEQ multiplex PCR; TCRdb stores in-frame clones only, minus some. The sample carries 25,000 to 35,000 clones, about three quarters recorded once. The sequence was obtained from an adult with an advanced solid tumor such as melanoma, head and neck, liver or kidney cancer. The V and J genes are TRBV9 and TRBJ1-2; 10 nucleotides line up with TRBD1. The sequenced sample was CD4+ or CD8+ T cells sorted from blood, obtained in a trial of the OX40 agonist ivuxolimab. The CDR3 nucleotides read TGTGCCAGCAGCGTGGACAGGGGGGAATATGGCTACACCTTC. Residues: CASSVDRGEYGYTF.